Presented here are 12 T cell receptor beta chains from one specimen sequenced in a study of B cell selection in AIRE deficiency. Generated by immunoSEQ multiplex PCR, the TCRdb table keeps only in-frame clones and is missing some. Found here are some 24,000 clones, 95% to 97% of them singletons; the top ten hold 0.2% to 0.25%. Conventional CD4 T cells were sorted as CD4+CD127+ cells. Sequenced input: conventional CD4+ T cells sorted from PBMCs. These receptors all stem from a human donor with AIRE deficiency.

The chain uses TRBV27 and TRBJ2-7; 7 bases are a match to TRBD2. V was clipped by 7 bases and J by 7 bases; unmatched bases: 19. The length of the CDR3 is 16 residues. Per the germline V gene, CDR1 is MNHEY and CDR2 is SMNVEV (reference sequence). The CDR3 DNA reads as TGTGCCAGCACCCATAGGGCTAGCGGAATTTCGGGAGAGCAGTACTTC. Protein sequence: CASTHRASGISGEQYF.

This chain connects TRBV10-3 to TRBJ2-3; D gene unclear. The CDR3 consists of 13 residues. The V end lost 7 bases, the J end lost 0 bases, and 8 bases lay between the germline ends. CDR1 is ENHRY, CDR2 SYGVKD, per germline. This CDR3 is CAIMASSTDTQYF. In DNA form, the CDR3 reads TGTGCCATCATGGCCAGTAGCACAGATACGCAGTATTTT.

J is TRBJ2-5 and V is TRBV5-1, with a weak D call TRBD1 (6 bases). CDR1 and CDR2 from the germline V gene are SGHRS and YFSETQ. The length of the CDR3 is 15 residues. Trimming left V 0 bases short and J 5 bases short, with 14 bases between. The CDR3 loop reads CASSLAGVGRETQYF. The DNA for the CDR3 is TGCGCCAGCAGCTTGGCAGGGGTCGGTCGGGAGACCCAGTACTTC.

The V gene is TRBV7-2, the J gene TRBJ2-2; the D is unclear. V was trimmed by 1 base and J by 7 bases, leaving 10 bases between them. Germline assignment: CDR1 SGHTA and CDR2 FQGNSA. This CDR3 has 14 amino acids. This CDR3 is CASSLEGSSGELFF. DNA for the CDR3: TGTGCCAGCAGCTTAGAAGGTTCGAGCGGGGAGCTGTTTTTT. The full variable domain, rest sourced from reference TRBV7-2 and TRBJ2-2, is GAGVSQSPSNKVTEKGKDVELRCDPISGHTALYWYRQSLGQGLEFLIYFQGNSAPDKSGLPSDRFSAERTGGSVSTLTIQRTQQEDSAVYLCASSLEGSSGELFFGEGSRLTVL.

The chain links TRBV6-5 to TRBJ2-2, with D perhaps matching TRBD1 or TRBD2 (6 bases each). V was trimmed by 7 bases and J by 4 bases, leaving 13 bases between them. The CDR3 has 14 residues. The germline V gene encodes CDR1 MNHEY and CDR2 SVGAGI. The CDR3 nucleotides are TGTGCCAGCATCAAAACGGGGGCCACCGGGGAGCTGTTTTTT. Its translation: CASIKTGATGELFF.

The V and J genes are TRBV6-6 and TRBJ2-5; D gene unclear. The germline V gene encodes CDR1 MNHNY and CDR2 SVGAGI (reference sequence). The CDR3 is 12 amino acids. V lost 8 bases, J lost 5 bases, and 12 bases lay in between. CDR3 in amino acids: CASALGWETQYF. The CDR3 DNA sequence: TGTGCCAGCGCTTTAGGGTGGGAGACCCAGTACTTC.

The chain joins TRBV7-8 to TRBJ2-1; 13 bases agree with TRBD2. V dropped 5 bases and J dropped 15; count of bases not matched to a gene: 13. Germline CDR1 and CDR2: SGHVS and FQNEAQ. This CDR3 contains 15 residues. The CDR3 is CASSTRTSGSSSAFF. In nucleotides, the CDR3 is TGTGCCAGCAGCACCAGGACTAGCGGGAGCTCGTCTGCGTTCTTC.

The CDR3 DNA is TGTGCCTGCCGGGCAGAAAATAGCAATCAGCCCCAGCATTTT. Its translation is CACRAENSNQPQHF. The chain has TRBV30 and TRBJ1-5; D is uncertain. Germline V gene data show CDR1 as GTSNPN and CDR2 as SVGIG (reference sequence). There are 14 residues in the CDR3. Between the trimmed V and J ends, which lost 6 bases and 0 bases, there was a span of 12 bases.

This sequence joins TRBV7-2 and TRBJ1-3, with TRBD1 matching over 9 bases. Trimming removed 8 bases from V and 2 bases from J; junction bases left unmatched: 7. The CDR3 loop spans 15 amino acids. CDR1 and CDR2 (germline): SGHTA, FQGNSA. Here the CDR3 reads CASAGQGRAGNTIYF. The CDR3 bases are TGTGCCAGCGCGGGACAGGGTAGAGCTGGAAACACCATATATTTT.

The genes are TRBV30 and TRBJ2-3, with D perhaps TRBD2 (5 bases). The CDR3 has 18 residues. Trimming shortened V by 5 bases and J by 2 bases, and 26 bases separated the two germline ends. The germline V gene encodes CDR1 GTSNPN and CDR2 SVGIG (reference sequence). The CDR3 coding sequence is TGTGCCTGGGGGCACTTGTCTAGGACGCGGGCGTTCACAGATACGCAGTATTTT. It yields the protein CAWGHLSRTRAFTDTQYF.

The chain employs TRBV6-1 and TRBJ2-7, with D possibly being TRBD2 (5 bases). The CDR3 covers 13 residues. The germline gives CDR1 MNHNS, CDR2 SASEGT. With 5 bases removed from V and 4 bases from J, the gap between germline ends came to 12 bases. The CDR3 protein is CASSRSGGYEQYF. The CDR3 DNA reads TGTGCCAGCAGTAGAAGCGGAGGTTACGAGCAGTACTTC.

This chain uses TRBV5-6 with TRBJ1-4; D unresolved. The CDR3 has 14 amino acids. The germline gives CDR1 SGHDT, CDR2 YYEEEE. Trimming took 3 bases from V and 7 from J, leaving 13 bases between them. The CDR3 is CASSSQAVVEKLFF. Here the CDR3 DNA reads TGTGCCAGCAGCTCCCAGGCTGTGGTTGAAAAACTGTTTTTT.